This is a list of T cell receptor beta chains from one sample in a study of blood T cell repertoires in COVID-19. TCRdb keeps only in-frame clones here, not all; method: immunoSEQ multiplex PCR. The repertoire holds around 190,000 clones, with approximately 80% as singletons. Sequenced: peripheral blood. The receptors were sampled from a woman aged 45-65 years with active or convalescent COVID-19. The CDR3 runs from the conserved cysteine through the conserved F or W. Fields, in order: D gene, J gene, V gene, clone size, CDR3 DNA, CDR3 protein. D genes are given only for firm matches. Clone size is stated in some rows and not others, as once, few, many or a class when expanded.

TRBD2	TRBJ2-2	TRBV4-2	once	TGTGCCAGCAGCCAAGCCCTAGCGGAGAACACCGGGGAGCTGTTTTTT	CASSQALAENTGELFF
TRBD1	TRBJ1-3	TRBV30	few	TGTGCCTGGAGTAGTAGGGGGACAGGCGGAAACACCATATATTTT	CAWSSRGTGGNTIYF
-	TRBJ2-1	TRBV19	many	TGTGCCAGTAGTATAGGACAGGTTAATGAGCAGTTCTTC	CASSIGQVNEQFF
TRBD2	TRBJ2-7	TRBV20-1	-	TGCAGTGCTAGTTCCGCGGGAGGGGTCTGGGAGCAGTACTTC	CSASSAGGVWEQYF
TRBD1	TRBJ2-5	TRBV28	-	TGTGCCAGCAGTAAGGACAGGGGAGGCCAAGAGACCCAGTACTTC	CASSKDRGGQETQYF
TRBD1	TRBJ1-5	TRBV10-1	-	TGCGCCACTCCGGGACAGGGGGAATATAGCAATCAGCCCCAGCATTTT	CATPGQGEYSNQPQHF
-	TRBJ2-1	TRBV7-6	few	TGTGCCAGCAGCTTAGAACAGGGCTCCTACAATGAGCAGTTCTTC	CASSLEQGSYNEQFF
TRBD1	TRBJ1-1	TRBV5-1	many	TGCGCCAGCAGCTGGGGGACAGGGGGCACTGAAGCTTTCTTT	CASSWGTGGTEAFF
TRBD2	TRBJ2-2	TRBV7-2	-	TGTGCCAGCAGCCGCGGGGGGACAAACACCGGGGAGCTGTTTTTT	CASSRGGTNTGELFF
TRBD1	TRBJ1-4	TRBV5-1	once	TGCGCCAGCAGCACCGGGACAGGGCCTAATGAAAAACTGTTTTTT	CASSTGTGPNEKLFF
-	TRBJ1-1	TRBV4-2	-	TGTGCCAGCAGCCAATCACCGGGACATAAGAACACTGAAGCTTTCTTT	CASSQSPGHKNTEAFF
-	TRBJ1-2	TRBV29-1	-	TGCAGCGTTGAAGGGCGCGGTGGCTACACCTTC	CSVEGRGGYTF
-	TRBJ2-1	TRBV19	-	TGTGCCAGTACCCCCCGGGCGGGGCGAACCTACAATGAGCAGTTCTTC	CASTPRAGRTYNEQFF
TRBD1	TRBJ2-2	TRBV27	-	TGTGCCAGCACCGCACGGGGACAGGGGGCCGGGGAGCTGTTTTTT	CASTARGQGAGELFF
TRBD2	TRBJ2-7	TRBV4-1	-	TGCGCCAGCAGCCAAGATGTAACTAGCGGGATCCTCTCCGAGCAGTACTTC	CASSQDVTSGILSEQYF
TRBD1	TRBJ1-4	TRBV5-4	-	TGTGCCAGCAGCCTGGCGGGACAGGCTGAAAATGAAAAACTGTTTTTT	CASSLAGQAENEKLFF
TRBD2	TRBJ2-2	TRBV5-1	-	TGCGCCAGCAGCTCATTGGGAGGGACCGGGGAGCTGTTTTTT	CASSSLGGTGELFF
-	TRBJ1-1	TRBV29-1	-	TGCAGCGTTGTGGGCCAGGGTAACACTGAAGCTTTCTTT	CSVVGQGNTEAFF
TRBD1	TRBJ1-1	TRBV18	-	TGTGCCAGCTCACCGCTTCGACAGGGGGCCAACACTGAAGCTTTCTTT	CASSPLRQGANTEAFF
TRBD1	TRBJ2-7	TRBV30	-	TGTGCCTGGAGTCGGACAGGGGGCTACGAGCAGTACTTC	CAWSRTGGYEQYF
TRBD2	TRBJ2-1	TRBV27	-	TGTGCCAGCAGTTTGGGACTAGCGCTTTACAATGAGCAGTTCTTC	CASSLGLALYNEQFF
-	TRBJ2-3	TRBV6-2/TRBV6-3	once	TGTGCCAGCACTTATCCCCTTGGGAGCGGATCAACAGATACGCAGTATTTT	CASTYPLGSGSTDTQYF
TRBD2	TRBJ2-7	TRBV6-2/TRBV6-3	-	TGTGCCAGCAGCCGGGGACTAGCGGGAGCACACGAGCAGTACTTC	CASSRGLAGAHEQYF
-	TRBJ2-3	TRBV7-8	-	TGTGCCAGCAGCCCGGACTACCCCATTGGAGATACGCAGTATTTT	CASSPDYPIGDTQYF
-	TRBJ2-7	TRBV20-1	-	TGCAGTGCGAGATCCAGTTACGAGCAGTACTTC	CSARSSYEQYF
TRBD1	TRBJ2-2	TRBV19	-	TGTGCCAGTAGTATAGATTTTAGGGGGCGAAGAACCGGGGAGCTGTTTTTT	CASSIDFRGRRTGELFF
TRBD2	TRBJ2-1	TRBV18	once	TGTGCCAGCTCACCACCCAATAGCGGGGGGGCCTACAATGAGCAGTTCTTC	CASSPPNSGGAYNEQFF
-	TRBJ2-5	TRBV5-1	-	TGCGCCAGCAGCGCCTCCCTTCAGGGATACCAAGAGACCCAGTACTTC	CASSASLQGYQETQYF
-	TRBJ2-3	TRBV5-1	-	TGCGCCAGCAGCTTGGAAGGGGTTACTAGCACAGATACGCAGTATTTT	CASSLEGVTSTDTQYF
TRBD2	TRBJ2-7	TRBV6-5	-	TGTGCCAGCTTGTCAGCGGGGTCCTACGAGCAGTACTTC	CASLSAGSYEQYF
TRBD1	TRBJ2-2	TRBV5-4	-	TGTGCCAGCAGCGTGGACAGGGGAGCCTCGAACACCGGGGAGCTGTTTTTT	CASSVDRGASNTGELFF
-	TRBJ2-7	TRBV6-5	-	TGTGCCAGCAGTTACTCCGGACAGAGATACGAGCAGTACTTC	CASSYSGQRYEQYF
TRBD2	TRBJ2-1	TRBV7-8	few	TGTGCCAGCAGCTTAGCGCGGGGCGGGAGTCTCTACAATGAGCAGTTCTTC	CASSLARGGSLYNEQFF
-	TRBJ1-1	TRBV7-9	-	TGTGCCAGCAGCTTACAACAGACGACCGTCAGGGCGTTGGCTTTCTTT	CASSLQQTTVRALAFF
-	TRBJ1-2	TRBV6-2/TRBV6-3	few	TGTGCCAGCAGTTACTCGGGCTCAGGACTCGATGGCTACACCTTC	CASSYSGSGLDGYTF
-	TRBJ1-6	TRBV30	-	TGTGCCTGGAGTCGGACAGAATCACCCCTCCACTTT	CAWSRTESPLHF
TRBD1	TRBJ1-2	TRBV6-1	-	TGTGCCAGCAGTGAGCGACAGGGTCGGATCGTGGGCTTC	CASSERQGRIVGF
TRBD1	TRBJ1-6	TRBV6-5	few	TGTGCCAGCAGTACGGGACAGGAAAATTCACCCCTCCACTTT	CASSTGQENSPLHF
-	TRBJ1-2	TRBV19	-	TGTGCCAGTAGTAAAGAAGACAGGATCCATGGCTACACCTTC	CASSKEDRIHGYTF
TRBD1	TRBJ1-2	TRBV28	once	TGTGCCAGCAGACCCAGGACAGGGGGTGTCTATGGCTACACCTTC	CASRPRTGGVYGYTF
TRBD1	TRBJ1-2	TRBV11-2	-	TGTGCCAGCAGCTTTGGACAGGGGTTTGGCTATGGCTACACCTTC	CASSFGQGFGYGYTF
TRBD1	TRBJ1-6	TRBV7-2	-	TGTGCCAGCAGCTCGCTATACAGGGGTAATTCACCCCTCCACTTT	CASSSLYRGNSPLHF
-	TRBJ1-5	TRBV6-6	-	TGTGCCATAGGGGCAGGGATTCGCAATCAGCCCCAGCATTTT	CAIGAGIRNQPQHF
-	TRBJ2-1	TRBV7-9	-	TGTGCCAGCAGCTTAAGCGGTCCGTACAATGAGCAGTTCTTC	CASSLSGPYNEQFF
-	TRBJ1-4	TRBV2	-	TGTGCCAGCAGTGGCAGGTACAATGAAAAACTGTTTTTT	CASSGRYNEKLFF
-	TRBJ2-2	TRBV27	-	TGTGCCAGCAGTTTATGGCGGGGAGACACCGGGGAGCTGTTTTTT	CASSLWRGDTGELFF
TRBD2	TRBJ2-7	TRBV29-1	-	TGCAGCGTCGCACTAGCGGGGGCCTACTACGAGCAGTACTTC	CSVALAGAYYEQYF
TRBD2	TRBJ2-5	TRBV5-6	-	TGTGCCAGCAGCGTAACTAGCGGCCAAGAGACCCAGTACTTC	CASSVTSGQETQYF
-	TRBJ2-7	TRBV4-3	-	TGCGCCAGCAGCCAAGATCATTTGCGCCCGTCCTACGAGCAGTACTTC	CASSQDHLRPSYEQYF
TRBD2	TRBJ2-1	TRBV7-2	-	TGTGCCAGCAGCTCACTAGCGGGGGGCCATGAGCAGTTCTTC	CASSSLAGGHEQFF
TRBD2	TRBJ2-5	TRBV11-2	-	TGTGCCAGCAGCCCCCGGACTAGAGAGGAGACCCAGTACTTC	CASSPRTREETQYF
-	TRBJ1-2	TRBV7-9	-	TGTGCCAGCAGCTTAGGCGCCTTGGGGCAGGAATATGGCTACACCTTC	CASSLGALGQEYGYTF
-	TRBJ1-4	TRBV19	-	TGTGCCAGTAACATGGAGGGTCTCGGCGAAAAACTGTTTTTT	CASNMEGLGEKLFF